This is a list of T cell receptor beta chains from one sample in a study of T-cell reconstitution after alpha-beta-depleted transplantation in children. TCRdb reprocessed the PCR reads with MiXCR, giving one entry per CDR3 protein. The profile covers a few hundred thousand distinct CDR3 sequences, with about a quarter appearing a single time and about 10% taken by the ten largest. Sequenced material: PBMCs, mostly from graft donor cells, taken 180 days after TCRalphabeta/CD19-depleted stem cell transplant. These receptor sequences come from a male patient younger than 18 who had a stem cell transplant for acute lymphoblastic leukemia, so the T cells may come from the graft donor. CDR3s include the opening cysteine and the closing phenylalanine or tryptophan. The D gene is left open where the match is weak. Clone size is given for some rows only: seen once, a few or many times, or a class if the clone is expanded.

j_gene,abundance,v_gene,d_gene,CDR3nt,CDR3aa
TRBJ2-3,NA,TRBV27,TRBD1,TGTGCCAGCAGTTTAAGGGACAGGCAGCCTCTCGACAGCACAGATACGCAGTATTTT,CASSLRDRQPLDSTDTQYF
TRBJ1-2,few,TRBV20-1,NA,TGCAGTGCTAGATCCGAGAAAGGTAGCTATGGCTACACCTTC,CSARSEKGSYGYTF
TRBJ2-7,NA,TRBV5-5,NA,TGTGCCAGCAGCCTAGGCCCGCTAGGGGCCCACCTCTCCTACGAGCAGTACTTC,CASSLGPLGAHLSYEQYF
TRBJ2-6,once,TRBV4-1,NA,TGCGCCAGCAGCCAAAGGCTAACAGGCGTTCCCTCTGGGGCCAACGTCCTGTCTTTC,CASSQRLTGVPSGANVLSF
TRBJ2-1,NA,TRBV27,NA,TGTGCCAGCAGTTTACTACAGGGAGCCAATGAGCAGTTCTTC,CASSLLQGANEQFF
TRBJ2-3,NA,TRBV20-1,NA,TGCAGTGCTAGTCCGGGGCGAAGCACAGATACGCAGTATTTT,CSASPGRSTDTQYF
TRBJ2-3,few,TRBV14,TRBD2,TGTGCCAGCAGCCAAGACGTCACGTCTAGCGGAGACCTCACAGATACGCAGTATTTT,CASSQDVTSSGDLTDTQYF
TRBJ1-2,many,TRBV7-2,TRBD1,TGTGCCAGCGGACGGGACAGGGGAGGGTATGGCTACACCTTC,CASGRDRGGYGYTF
TRBJ1-2,NA,TRBV5-6,NA,TGTGCCAGCAGCTTAAGCGGAGGCTATGGCTACACCTTC,CASSLSGGYGYTF
TRBJ2-3,few,TRBV18,NA,TGTGCCAGCTCACCACTGGACGGTCCGGGTACGCAGTATTTT,CASSPLDGPGTQYF
TRBJ2-1,NA,TRBV5-1,TRBD2,TGCGCCAGCAGAATAGCGGGAGCGCGGTACAATGAGCAGTTCTTC,CASRIAGARYNEQFF
TRBJ2-4,NA,TRBV20-1,TRBD2,TGCAGTGCCCCCGTCCCGGGACTAGCCCGGGCGTACATTCAGTACTTC,CSAPVPGLARAYIQYF
TRBJ2-2,NA,TRBV3-1,TRBD2,TGTGCCAGCAGCCAGCGACTAGCGGGAGGGACCGGGGAGCTGTTTTTT,CASSQRLAGGTGELFF
TRBJ2-1,many,TRBV2,TRBD2,TGTGCCAGCAGTACTAGCGGGGGACACAACAATGAGCAGTTCTTC,CASSTSGGHNNEQFF
TRBJ2-4,once,TRBV4-1,TRBD2,TGCGCCAGCAGCCAAAGGGCGGGAGGAACTTCGGGGAACATTCAGTACTTC,CASSQRAGGTSGNIQYF
TRBJ1-2,NA,TRBV10-1,NA,TGCGCCAGCAGTGCCGGCAGTACCTATGGCTACACCTTC,CASSAGSTYGYTF
TRBJ2-2,many,TRBV5-1,NA,TGCGCCAGCAGCCCAACTCTATCCGGCACCGGGGAGCTGTTTTTT,CASSPTLSGTGELFF
TRBJ1-2,NA,TRBV4-1,NA,TGCGCCAGCAGCCAAGTGGTGGTGGGACGCGGCTACACCTTC,CASSQVVVGRGYTF
TRBJ2-5,NA,TRBV13,NA,TGTGCCAGCAGTCAACCTGGGGTCCAAGAGACCCAGTACTTC,CASSQPGVQETQYF
TRBJ2-7,NA,TRBV4-1,TRBD2,TGCGCCAGCAGCCATCCCGGCGGACTAGCGGAATACGAGCAGTACTTC,CASSHPGGLAEYEQYF
TRBJ2-3,NA,TRBV9,NA,TGTGCCAGCAGCGTAGGAGGGGGGGGACAGTACTACGCAGATACGCAGTATTTT,CASSVGGGGQYYADTQYF
TRBJ2-7,few,TRBV12-3/TRBV12-4,TRBD1,TGTGCCAGCAGCTTAGGGCACGGACAGGGGTCCTACGAGCAGTACTTC,CASSLGHGQGSYEQYF
TRBJ1-5,NA,TRBV4-1,NA,TGCGCCAGCAGCCGGACCCTGGGGCAGGATAGCAATCAGCCCCAGCATTTT,CASSRTLGQDSNQPQHF
TRBJ1-3,NA,TRBV12-3/TRBV12-4,TRBD1,TGTGCCATCAGAGGGGGCAGCAGGGGCTCTGGAAACACCATATATTTT,CAIRGGSRGSGNTIYF
TRBJ1-5,NA,TRBV20-1,NA,TGCAGTGCTAGAGATAAAGGGGCAGACGGCAATCAGCCCCAGCATTTT,CSARDKGADGNQPQHF
TRBJ1-1,NA,TRBV10-3,TRBD1,TGTGCCATCAGTGAGCCCTACAGGGGACGGGTGAACACTGAAGCTTTCTTT,CAISEPYRGRVNTEAFF
TRBJ2-1,NA,TRBV3-1,TRBD1,TGTGCCAGCAGCCAAGATCACAGGGGCAGGTACAATGAGCAGTTCTTC,CASSQDHRGRYNEQFF
TRBJ2-2,NA,TRBV20-1,NA,TGCAGTGCTAGAGACTCCGGGACTGACACCGGGGAGCTGTTTTTT,CSARDSGTDTGELFF
TRBJ1-6,NA,TRBV20-1,NA,TGCAGTGCTAGAGCCCAACGAATAGGGACGGGAAGCTCCTATAATTCACCCCTCCACTTT,CSARAQRIGTGSSYNSPLHF
TRBJ2-1,NA,TRBV28,TRBD1,TGTGCCAGCAGCTACCGAAGACAGGGGGAGTTCTTC,CASSYRRQGEFF
TRBJ2-3,NA,TRBV2,NA,TGTGCCAGCAGTGATATGGGGGCAGCTGGCACAGATACGCAGTATTTT,CASSDMGAAGTDTQYF
TRBJ2-1,once,TRBV6-5,NA,TGTGCCAGCAGTTACCGGCCGAGCGGCCTCTCATACAATGAGCAGTTCTTC,CASSYRPSGLSYNEQFF
TRBJ2-7,NA,TRBV20-1,TRBD2,TGCAGTGCTAGGGTGGGTAGCGGGAGGGGCTACGAGCAGTACTTC,CSARVGSGRGYEQYF
TRBJ2-2,NA,TRBV4-2,NA,TGTGCCAGCAGCCCCATGGGAACCGGGGAGCTGTTTTTT,CASSPMGTGELFF
TRBJ2-1,few,TRBV27,TRBD1,TGTGCCACCTTGGACAGGGGGGGTGGGAGCTCCTACAATGAGCAGTTCTTC,CATLDRGGGSSYNEQFF
TRBJ1-5,NA,TRBV5-8,NA,TGTGCCAGCAGCTTCAAAAGGTCTGGCAATCAGCCCCAGCATTTT,CASSFKRSGNQPQHF
TRBJ2-2,NA,TRBV12-3/TRBV12-4,TRBD2,TGTGCCAGCAGCGCTAGCGGGAGGAGGGAGCTGTTTTTT,CASSASGRRELFF
TRBJ2-2,few,TRBV7-9,TRBD1,TGTGCCAGCAGCTTTAGACAGGGAAACACCGGGGAGCTGTTTTTT,CASSFRQGNTGELFF
TRBJ2-4,few,TRBV20-1,NA,TGCAGTGCTAGGACCGCGCTAGCCAAAAACATTCAGTACTTC,CSARTALAKNIQYF
TRBJ2-2,NA,TRBV5-1,NA,TGCGCCAGCAGCCAAAGACTGAACACCGGGGAGCTGTTTTTT,CASSQRLNTGELFF
TRBJ2-3,NA,TRBV2,NA,TGTGCCAGCTCCTCCCAGGGATTCCCCCGGTATTTT,CASSSQGFPRYF
TRBJ1-3,few,TRBV5-6,NA,TGTGCCAGCAGCGCCAGGGTTTCTGGAAACACCATATATTTT,CASSARVSGNTIYF
TRBJ2-1,few,TRBV6-1,NA,TGTGCCAGCAGGCCGGCGGACAGCTTAAGCCAGTTCTTC,CASRPADSLSQFF
TRBJ2-2,NA,TRBV9,NA,TGTGCCAGCACCCGATCCCAAGGACCTTCGAACACCGGGGAGCTGTTTTTT,CASTRSQGPSNTGELFF
TRBJ2-4,NA,TRBV7-6,TRBD1,TGTGCCAGCAGCCCCCGGGACAGGAAAAACATTCAGTACTTC,CASSPRDRKNIQYF
TRBJ2-7,NA,TRBV6-5,TRBD1,TGTGCCAGCAGTTACTTGGCAGGGGGCGAATCCGCGCAGTACTTC,CASSYLAGGESAQYF
TRBJ1-1,NA,TRBV27,TRBD1,TGTGCCAGCAGTTTCGGGACAGGGACAACTGAAGCTTTCTTT,CASSFGTGTTEAFF
TRBJ1-3,many,TRBV5-1,NA,TGCGCCAGCAGCTTGACCGGGGGCTCTGGAAACACCATATATTTT,CASSLTGGSGNTIYF
TRBJ2-1,NA,TRBV6-1,TRBD2,TGTGCCAGCACAATACTAGCGAATTTTTACAATGAGCAGTTCTTC,CASTILANFYNEQFF
TRBJ2-1,few,TRBV7-6,TRBD2,TGTGCCAGCAGCCTAGTTATCCGACTAGCCAATGGCCCCAATGAGCAGTTCTTC,CASSLVIRLANGPNEQFF
TRBJ2-5,few,TRBV4-1,NA,TGCGCCAGCAGCCGTTTGCTTTTAGAGACCCAGTACTTC,CASSRLLLETQYF
TRBJ2-3,NA,TRBV20-1,TRBD2,TGCAGTGCTCTCTTAGCGGGGATCACAGATACGCAGTATTTT,CSALLAGITDTQYF
TRBJ2-1,NA,TRBV5-1,NA,TGCGCCAGCAGCTTGAGGGACTTAAGCTCCTACAATGAGCAGTTCTTC,CASSLRDLSSYNEQFF